The clone carrying this T cell receptor (beta chain) has more than one count but fewer than ten. Its antigen is undetermined. Trimming shortened V by 8 bases and J by 3 bases, and 11 bases separated the two germline ends. CDR3 length: 12 residues. Germline CDR1 and CDR2: MDHEN and SYDVKM. These data come from a study of T cells in Graves' hyperthyroidism and ophthalmopathy. For the study at large: Peripheral blood was collected at initial diagnosis, before any treatment.

RNA transcripts yielded amplified TCR beta CDR3 regions. TCR CDR3 regions were first amplified by RT-PCR with HTBI primers. TCRdb re-analysed the multiplex PCR reads in MiXCR, keeping a single row per CDR3 protein. The data hold 500,000 to 800,000 distinct CDR3 sequences, with more than 14% observed a single time. Study outcomes and limitations: Within blood appeared most thyroid clonotypes that had expanded above 0.001.

The TCR sequence derives from a woman aged 45-65 years with Graves' ophthalmopathy. The specimen was blood. V and J are TRBV28 and TRBJ2-7; D not resolved. CDR3 sequence: CASSRRVYEQYF. For the CDR3, the DNA is TGTGCCAGCTCTCGACGGGTCTACGAGCAGTACTTC.